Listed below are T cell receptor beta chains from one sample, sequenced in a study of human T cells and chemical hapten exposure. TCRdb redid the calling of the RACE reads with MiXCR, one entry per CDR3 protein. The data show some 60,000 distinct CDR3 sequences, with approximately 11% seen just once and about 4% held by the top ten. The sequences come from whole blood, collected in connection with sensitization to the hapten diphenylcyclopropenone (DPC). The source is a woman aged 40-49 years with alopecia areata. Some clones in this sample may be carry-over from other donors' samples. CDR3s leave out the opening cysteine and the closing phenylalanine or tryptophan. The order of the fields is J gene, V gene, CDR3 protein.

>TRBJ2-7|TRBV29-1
SVAQGAYEQY
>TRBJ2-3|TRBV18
ASSPGHLANTDTQY
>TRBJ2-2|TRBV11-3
ASSLDRGIGELF
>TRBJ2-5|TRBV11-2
ASSSYRGLAEETQY
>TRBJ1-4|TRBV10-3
AISRLQGANEKLF
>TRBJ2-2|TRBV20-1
SAPRTTDTGELF
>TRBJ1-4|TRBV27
ASSYRGGNEKLF
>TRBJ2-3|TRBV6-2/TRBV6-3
ASSPADVRTDTQY
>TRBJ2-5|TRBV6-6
ASSYSHETQY
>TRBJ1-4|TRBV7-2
ASSDTGAAEKLF
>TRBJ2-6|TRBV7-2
ASSFSGRQSSGANVLT